The entry that follows covers one T cell receptor (beta chain) sequence. Antigen specificity is unknown. This record comes from a study of a mutant IDH1 vaccine in newly diagnosed glioma. Study results and caveats: Pseudoprogression showed no apparent link to changes in top peripheral T cell clonotypes.

V was clipped by 1 base and J by 7 bases, with 17 bases between them. Germline V lookup: CDR1 SEHNR, CDR2 FQNEAQ (reference sequence). The CDR3 contains 15 residues. Time point denoted: week 35, safety follow-up. Each dose of the vaccine consisted of 300 ug of mutant IDH1 20-mer peptide, with topical imiquimod. Eight vaccine doses were administered to patients at weeks 1, 3, 5, 7, 11, 15, 19 and 23. The data were produced by immunoSEQ multiplex PCR, yet TCRdb's version contains in-frame clones alone and is incomplete. This table has 44,000 or so clones, approximately 81% appearing once. The J gene is TRBJ2-7, the V gene TRBV7-9; no clear D gene. The TCR was taken from a middle-aged woman with glioma. Some clones in this sample may be carry-over from other donors' samples. The input for sequencing was PBMCs, taken from a glioma patient whose treatment included an IDH1 peptide vaccine. CDR3 sequence (DNA): TGTGCCAGCAGCTTAGGGTCCAGCGCCGCGAGGGAGCAGTACTTC. This sequence encodes CASSLGSSAAREQYF.